This record concerns one T cell receptor (beta chain) sequence. The CDR3 extends over 14 amino acids. Germline CDR1 KGHSH, CDR2 LQKENI. V lost 2 bases and J lost 2, with 10 bases in between. This entry is derived from a study of CD8 T cells in Susac syndrome. It was with random hexamers that 0.5 to 1 ug RNA was reverse transcribed. TCRdb analysed the immunoSEQ multiplex PCR reads with MiXCR anew, one entry per CDR3 protein. The sample lists 400,000 to 550,000 distinct CDR3 sequences, approximately 85% occurring once. The receptor's source is a human donor with multiple sclerosis. The sequenced sample was CD8+ T cells from PBMCs. V gene TRBV18 combines with J gene TRBJ2-7; D is possibly TRBD1 (5 bases). The CDR3 protein is CASSPDSATYEQYF. CDR3 bases: TGTGCCAGCTCACCAGACAGTGCAACCTACGAGCAGTACTTC.